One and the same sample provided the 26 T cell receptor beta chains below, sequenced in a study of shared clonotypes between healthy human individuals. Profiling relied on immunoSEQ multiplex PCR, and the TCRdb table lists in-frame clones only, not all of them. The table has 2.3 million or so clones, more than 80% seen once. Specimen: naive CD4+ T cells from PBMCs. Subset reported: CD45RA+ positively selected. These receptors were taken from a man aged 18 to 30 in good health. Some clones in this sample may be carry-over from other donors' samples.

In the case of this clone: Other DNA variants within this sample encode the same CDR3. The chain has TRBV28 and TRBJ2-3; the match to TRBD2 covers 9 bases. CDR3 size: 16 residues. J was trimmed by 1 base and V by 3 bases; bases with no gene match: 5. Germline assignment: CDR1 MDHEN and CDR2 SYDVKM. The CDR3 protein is CASSLAPSGGTDTQYF. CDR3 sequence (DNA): TGTGCCAGCAGTTTGGCGCCTAGCGGGGGCACAGATACGCAGTATTTT. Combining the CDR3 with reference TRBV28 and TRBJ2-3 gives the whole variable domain DVKVTQSSRYLVKRTGEKVFLECVQDMDHENMFWYRQDPGLGLRLIYFSYDVKMKEKGDIPEGYSVSREKKERFSLILESASTNQTSMYLCASSLAPSGGTDTQYFGPGTRLTVL.

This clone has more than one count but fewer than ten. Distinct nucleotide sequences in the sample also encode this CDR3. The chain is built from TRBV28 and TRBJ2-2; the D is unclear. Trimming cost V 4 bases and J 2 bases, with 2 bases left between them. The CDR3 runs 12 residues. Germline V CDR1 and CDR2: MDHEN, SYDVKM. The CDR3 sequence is CASSSNTGELFF. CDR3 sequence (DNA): TGTGCCAGCAGTTCTAACACCGGGGAGCTGTTTTTT.

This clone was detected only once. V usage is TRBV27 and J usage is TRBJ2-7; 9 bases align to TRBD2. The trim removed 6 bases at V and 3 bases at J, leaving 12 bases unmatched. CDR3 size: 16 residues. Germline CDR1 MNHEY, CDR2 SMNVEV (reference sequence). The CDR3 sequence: CASSQRRREGDYEQYF. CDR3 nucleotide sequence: TGTGCCAGCAGCCAGAGGAGGCGGGAGGGCGACTACGAGCAGTACTTC.

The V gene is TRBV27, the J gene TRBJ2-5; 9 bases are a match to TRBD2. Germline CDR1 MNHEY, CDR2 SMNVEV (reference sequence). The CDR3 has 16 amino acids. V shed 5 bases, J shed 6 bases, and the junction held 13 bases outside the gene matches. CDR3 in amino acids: CASSPKGAGGPKTQYF. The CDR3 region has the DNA TGTGCCAGCAGTCCCAAGGGGGCGGGAGGGCCGAAGACCCAGTACTTC.

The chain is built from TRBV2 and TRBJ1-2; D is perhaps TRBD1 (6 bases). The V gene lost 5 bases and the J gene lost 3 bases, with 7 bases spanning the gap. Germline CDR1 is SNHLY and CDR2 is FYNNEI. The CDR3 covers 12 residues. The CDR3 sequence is CASSTGHYGYTF. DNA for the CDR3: TGTGCCAGCAGTACAGGGCACTATGGCTACACCTTC.

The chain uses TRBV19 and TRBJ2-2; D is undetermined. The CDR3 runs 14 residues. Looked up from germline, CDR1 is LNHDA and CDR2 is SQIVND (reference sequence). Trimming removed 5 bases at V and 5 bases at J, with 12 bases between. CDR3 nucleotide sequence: TGTGCCAGTAGTCCCCCCGGCTTAACCGGGGAGCTGTTTTTT. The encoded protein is CASSPPGLTGELFF.

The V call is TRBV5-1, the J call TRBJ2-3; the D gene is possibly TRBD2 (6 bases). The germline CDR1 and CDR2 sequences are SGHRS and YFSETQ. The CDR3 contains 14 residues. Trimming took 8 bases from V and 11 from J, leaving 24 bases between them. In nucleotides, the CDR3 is TGCGCCAGGGACCCCCTAGCGTCGGTAGTGAGGCAGTATTTT. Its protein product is CARDPLASVVRQYF.

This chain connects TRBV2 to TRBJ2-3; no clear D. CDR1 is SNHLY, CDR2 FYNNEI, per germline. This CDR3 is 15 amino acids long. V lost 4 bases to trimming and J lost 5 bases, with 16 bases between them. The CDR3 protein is CASSVGQPGLDTQYF. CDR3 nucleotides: TGTGCCAGCAGTGTGGGCCAGCCTGGATTAGATACGCAGTATTTT.

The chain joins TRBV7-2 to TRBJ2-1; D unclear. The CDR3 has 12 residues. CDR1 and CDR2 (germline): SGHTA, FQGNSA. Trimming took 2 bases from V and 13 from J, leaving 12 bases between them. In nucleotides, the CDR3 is TGTGCCAGCAGCTTAAGGCCGGCAGGCCAGTTCTTC. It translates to CASSLRPAGQFF.

The CDR3 loop reads CSVEMAAKNIQYF. CDR3 DNA sequence: TGCAGCGTTGAAATGGCAGCCAAAAACATTCAGTACTTC. The chain couples TRBV29-1 to TRBJ2-4; D is unclear. The germline gives CDR1 SQVTM, CDR2 ANQGSEA. V shed 2 bases and J shed 0 bases, with 5 bases lying between them. The CDR3 is 13 amino acids.

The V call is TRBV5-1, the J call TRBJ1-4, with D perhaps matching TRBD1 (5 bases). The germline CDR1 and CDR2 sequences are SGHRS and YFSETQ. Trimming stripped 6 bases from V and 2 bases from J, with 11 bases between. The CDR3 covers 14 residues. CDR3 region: CASTAGPTNEKLFF. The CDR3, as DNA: TGCGCCAGCACGGCGGGACCCACTAATGAAAAACTGTTTTTT.

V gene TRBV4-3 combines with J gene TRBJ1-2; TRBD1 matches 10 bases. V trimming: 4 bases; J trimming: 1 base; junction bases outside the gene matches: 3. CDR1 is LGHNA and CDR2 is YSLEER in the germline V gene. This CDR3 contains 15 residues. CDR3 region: CASSLTGGVNYGYTF. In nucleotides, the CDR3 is TGCGCCAGCAGCCTGACAGGGGGCGTTAACTATGGCTACACCTTC.

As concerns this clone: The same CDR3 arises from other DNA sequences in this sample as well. This CDR3 is CASSLRGNTIYF. CDR3 DNA sequence: TGTGCCAGCAGCCTTCGGGGAAACACCATATATTTT. The rearrangement uses TRBV28 and TRBJ1-3; D gene ambiguous. The ends were cut back, 6 bases at V and 4 bases at J, with 7 bases in the middle. Germline CDR1 and CDR2: MDHEN and SYDVKM. The CDR3 sequence is 12 residues long.

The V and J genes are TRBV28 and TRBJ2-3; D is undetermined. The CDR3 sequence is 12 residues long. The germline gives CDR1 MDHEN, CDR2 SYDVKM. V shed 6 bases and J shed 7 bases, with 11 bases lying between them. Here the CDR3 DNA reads TGTGCCAGCAGACCCGGGTGGAATACGCAGTATTTT. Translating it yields CASRPGWNTQYF.

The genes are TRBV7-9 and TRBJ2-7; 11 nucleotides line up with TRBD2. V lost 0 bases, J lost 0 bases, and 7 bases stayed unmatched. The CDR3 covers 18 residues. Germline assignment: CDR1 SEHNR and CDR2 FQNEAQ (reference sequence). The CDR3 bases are TGTGCCAGCAGCTTAGCTAGCGGGAGGGCCTTAAACTCCTACGAGCAGTACTTC. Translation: CASSLASGRALNSYEQYF.

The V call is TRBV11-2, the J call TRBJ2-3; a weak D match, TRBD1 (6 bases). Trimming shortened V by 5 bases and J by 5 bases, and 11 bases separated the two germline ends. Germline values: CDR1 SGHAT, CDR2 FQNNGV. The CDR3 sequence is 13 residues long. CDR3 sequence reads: CASSKDRGDTQYF. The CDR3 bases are TGTGCCAGCAGCAAGGACAGAGGAGATACGCAGTATTTT. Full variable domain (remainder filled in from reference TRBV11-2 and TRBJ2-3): EAGVAQSPRYKIIEKRQSVAFWCNPISGHATLYWYQQILGQGPKLLIQFQNNGVVDDSQLPKDRFSAERLKGVDSTLKIQPAKLEDSAVYLCASSKDRGDTQYFGPGTRLTVL.

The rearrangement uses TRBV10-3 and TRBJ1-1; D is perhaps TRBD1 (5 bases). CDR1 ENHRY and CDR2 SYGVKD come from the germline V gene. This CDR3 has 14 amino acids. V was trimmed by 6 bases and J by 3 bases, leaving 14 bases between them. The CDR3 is CAISQGILDTEAFF. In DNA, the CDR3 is TGTGCCATCAGCCAGGGTATACTAGACACTGAAGCTTTCTTT.

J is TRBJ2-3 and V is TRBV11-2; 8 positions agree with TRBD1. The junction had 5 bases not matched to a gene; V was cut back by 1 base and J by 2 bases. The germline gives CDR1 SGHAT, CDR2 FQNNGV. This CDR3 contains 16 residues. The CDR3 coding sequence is TGTGCCAGCAGCTTAGCGGGGACAGGATTCACAGATACGCAGTATTTT. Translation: CASSLAGTGFTDTQYF.

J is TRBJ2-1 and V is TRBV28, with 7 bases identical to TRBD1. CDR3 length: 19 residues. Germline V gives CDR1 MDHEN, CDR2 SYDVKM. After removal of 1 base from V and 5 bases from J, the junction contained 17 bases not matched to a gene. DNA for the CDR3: TGTGCCAGCAGTTTATTACTCCCGAAGGGGGCATATACCAACAATGAGCAGTTCTTC. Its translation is CASSLLLPKGAYTNNEQFF. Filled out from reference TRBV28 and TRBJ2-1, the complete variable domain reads DVKVTQSSRYLVKRTGEKVFLECVQDMDHENMFWYRQDPGLGLRLIYFSYDVKMKEKGDIPEGYSVSREKKERFSLILESASTNQTSMYLCASSLLLPKGAYTNNEQFFGPGTRLTVL.

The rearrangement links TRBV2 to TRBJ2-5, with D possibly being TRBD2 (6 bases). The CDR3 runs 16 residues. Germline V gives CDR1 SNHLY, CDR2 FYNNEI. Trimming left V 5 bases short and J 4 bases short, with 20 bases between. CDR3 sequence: CASSQGPRTGGETQYF. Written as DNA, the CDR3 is TGTGCCAGCAGTCAGGGACCGCGGACCGGGGGAGAGACCCAGTACTTC.

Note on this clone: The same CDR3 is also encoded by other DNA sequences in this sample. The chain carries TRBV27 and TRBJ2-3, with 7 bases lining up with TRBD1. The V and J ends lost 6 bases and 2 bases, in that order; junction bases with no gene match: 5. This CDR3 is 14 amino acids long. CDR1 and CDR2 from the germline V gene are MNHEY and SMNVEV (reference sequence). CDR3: CASSRDRATDTQYF. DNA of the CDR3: TGTGCCAGCAGCCGGGACAGAGCCACAGATACGCAGTATTTT.

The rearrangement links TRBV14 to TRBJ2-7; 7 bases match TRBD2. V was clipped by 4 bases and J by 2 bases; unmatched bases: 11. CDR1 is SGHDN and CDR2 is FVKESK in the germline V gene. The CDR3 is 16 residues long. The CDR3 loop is CASSPSGTMAAYEQYF. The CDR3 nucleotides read TGTGCCAGCAGCCCCTCCGGGACTATGGCGGCCTACGAGCAGTACTTC.

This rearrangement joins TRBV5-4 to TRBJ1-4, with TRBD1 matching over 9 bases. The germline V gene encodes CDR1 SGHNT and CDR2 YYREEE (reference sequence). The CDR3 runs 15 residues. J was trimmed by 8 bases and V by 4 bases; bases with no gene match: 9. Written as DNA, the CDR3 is TGTGCCAGCAGCGGGAAGGACAGGGGCCCGGAAAAACTGTTTTTT. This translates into CASSGKDRGPEKLFF.

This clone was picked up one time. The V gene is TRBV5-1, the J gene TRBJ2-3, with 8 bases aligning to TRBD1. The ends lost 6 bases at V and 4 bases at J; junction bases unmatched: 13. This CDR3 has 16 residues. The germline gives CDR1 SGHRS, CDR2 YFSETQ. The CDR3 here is CASTRPGQGGSDTQYF. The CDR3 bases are TGCGCCAGCACACGACCCGGACAGGGTGGTTCAGATACGCAGTATTTT.

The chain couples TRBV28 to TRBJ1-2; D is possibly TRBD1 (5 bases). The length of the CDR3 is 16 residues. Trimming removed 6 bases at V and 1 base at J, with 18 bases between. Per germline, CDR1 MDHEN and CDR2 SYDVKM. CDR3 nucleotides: TGTGCCAGCAGGGGACGCGGGTACGGGCTTAACTATGGCTACACCTTC. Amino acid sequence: CASRGRGYGLNYGYTF.

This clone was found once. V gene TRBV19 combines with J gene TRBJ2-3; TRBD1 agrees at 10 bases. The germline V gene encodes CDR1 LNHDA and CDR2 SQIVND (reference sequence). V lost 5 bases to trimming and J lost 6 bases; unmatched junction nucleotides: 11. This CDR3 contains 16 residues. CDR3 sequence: CASSPPRQGAWDTQYF. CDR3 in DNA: TGTGCCAGTAGTCCGCCAAGACAGGGGGCGTGGGATACGCAGTATTTT. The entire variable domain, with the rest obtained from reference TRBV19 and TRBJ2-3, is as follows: DGGITQSPKYLFRKEGQNVTLSCEQNLNHDAMYWYRQDPGQGLRLIYYSQIVNDFQKGDIAEGYSVSREKKESFPLTVTSAQKNPTAFYLCASSPPRQGAWDTQYFGPGTRLTVL.